This TCR beta chain was sequenced during a study of blood T cells in healthy people across ages. This clonotype has more than one count but fewer than ten. The second PCR ran roughly 6 to 11 cycles with a sample-barcoded 5' primer and J-beta primers. Unique molecular identifiers of 12 random nucleotides labeled each cDNA. TCRdb passed the 5' RACE reads through MiXCR, listing each CDR3 protein once. The repertoire holds some 290,000 distinct CDR3 sequences, with 25% to 30% as singletons. The germline V and J ends were trimmed by 5 bases and 5 bases, with 21 bases remaining between them. Germline CDR1 and CDR2: MDHEN and SYDVKM. The CDR3 is made up of 16 amino acids.

The clonotype was recovered from an older woman in good health. The V gene is TRBV28, the J gene TRBJ2-5; D may match TRBD1 or TRBD2 (8 bases each). Material for sequencing was blood. The chain's CDR3 is CASSTRGPGGIETQYF. In DNA form, the CDR3 reads TGTGCCAGCAGTACCAGGGGGCCGGGAGGGATTGAGACCCAGTACTTC.